The T cell receptor beta chain described here comes from a study of HIV-infected patients and healthy controls. TCRdb re-called the 5' RACE reads with MiXCR, one entry per CDR3 protein. The table lists 18,000 or so distinct CDR3 sequences, approximately 16% of them singletons. This CDR3 is built from 12 residues. From germline, CDR1 is MNHEY and CDR2 SVGAGI. Trimming took 8 bases from V and 2 from J, leaving 10 bases between them. This clonotype was found many times. The chain links TRBV6-5 to TRBJ2-7; TRBD1 is a possible D gene (6 bases). This clonotype was obtained from a human donor in good health. The sample consisted of CD8+ T cells from blood. The CDR3 reads CASRDNTYEQYF. In nucleotides, the CDR3 is TGTGCCAGCCGGGACAACACCTACGAGCAGTACTTC.